This entry lists 24 T cell receptor beta chains sequenced from one sample in a study of cytomegalovirus exposure and HLA in healthy donors. In the PCR, 60 Vbeta and 13 Jbeta primers were used. The data were produced by immunoSEQ multiplex PCR, yet TCRdb's version contains in-frame clones alone and is incomplete. The sample shows around 180,000 clones, roughly 86% of them seen only once. Specimen: PBMCs. These receptors originate from a woman aged 18-29 years in good health and CMV-seronegative.

The genes are TRBV27 and TRBJ1-1, with D possibly being TRBD1 (5 bases). The CDR3 has 14 amino acids. CDR1 is MNHEY, CDR2 SMNVEV, per germline (reference sequence). V shed 2 bases and J shed 1 base, with 8 bases lying between them. As DNA, the CDR3 is TGTGCCAGCAGTTTACAGGGCTGGAACACTGAAGCTTTCTTT. Translating gives CASSLQGWNTEAFF.

DNA of the CDR3: TGCGCCAGCAGCCCGAGCGGGGCACAGGGAGAGACCCAGTACTTC. Translated, it gives CASSPSGAQGETQYF. This chain connects TRBV5-1 to TRBJ2-5; weak D call: TRBD2 (7 bases). The V gene's germline CDR1 is SGHRS and CDR2 YFSETQ. The CDR3 runs 15 residues. Trimming removed 4 bases at V and 4 bases at J, with 17 bases between.

The rearrangement links TRBV6-1 to TRBJ1-6; the match to TRBD1 covers 8 bases. Per germline, CDR1 MNHNS and CDR2 SASEGT. The CDR3 length is 14 residues. Losses at the gene ends were 5 bases for V and 10 bases for J; bases not matched to a gene: 7. The DNA for the CDR3 is TGTGCCAGCAGTCGGACAGGGTTAGGATCACCCCTCCACTTT. As protein: CASSRTGLGSPLHF.

This clone was seen a handful of times. CDR3 bases: TGTGCCAGCAGCTCGATCAGGGGTACGCAGTATTTT. The encoded protein is CASSSIRGTQYF. V usage is TRBV11-1 and J usage is TRBJ2-3; maybe TRBD1 (6 bases). Per the germline V gene, CDR1 is SGHAT and CDR2 is FQDESV (reference sequence). This CDR3 contains 12 residues. The V gene lost 4 bases and the J gene lost 8 bases, with 10 bases spanning the gap.

The V call is TRBV2, the J call TRBJ1-5; perhaps TRBD1 as D (6 bases). CDR3 length: 14 amino acids. Trimming took off 6 bases at V and 0 bases at J, with 9 bases between the two ends. Looked up from germline, CDR1 is SNHLY and CDR2 is FYNNEI. Written as DNA, the CDR3 is TGTGCCAGCAGAACAGGGACTAGCAATCAGCCCCAGCATTTT. Amino acid sequence: CASRTGTSNQPQHF.

The genes are TRBV11-3 and TRBJ2-7, with 11 bases fitting TRBD2. CDR3 length equals 16 residues. CDR1 and CDR2 from the germline V gene are SGHNT and YENEEA. V shed 1 base, J shed 5 bases, and the junction held 7 bases outside the gene matches. The CDR3 loop reads CASSLGEGLAVDEQYF. As DNA, the CDR3 is TGTGCCAGCAGCTTAGGGGAGGGACTAGCGGTCGACGAGCAGTACTTC.

This chain uses TRBV18 with TRBJ1-5, with TRBD1 matching over 9 bases. From germline, CDR1 is KGHSH and CDR2 LQKENI. The CDR3 is made up of 16 amino acids. The junction had 8 bases not matched to a gene; V was cut back by 2 bases and J by 6 bases. For the CDR3, the DNA is TGTGCCAGCTCACCAGTAACAGGGGGCGTGGGTCAGCCCCAGCATTTT. It codes for CASSPVTGGVGQPQHF.

This clone was counted between two and nine times. The chain recombines TRBV27 with TRBJ2-7, with TRBD1 identical over 9 bases. The CDR3 is 14 amino acids. V trimming: 5 bases; J trimming: 2 bases; junction bases outside the gene matches: 4. Germline V gene lookup returns CDR1 MNHEY and CDR2 SMNVEV (reference sequence). CDR3 in amino acids: CASSVRQGAYEQYF. CDR3 nucleotides: TGTGCCAGCAGTGTACGACAGGGGGCCTACGAGCAGTACTTC.

This clone was observed a single time. V gene TRBV6-5 combines with J gene TRBJ2-7, with unresolved D. The germline CDR1 and CDR2 sequences are MNHEY and SVGAGI. V lost 0 bases, J lost 1 base, and 10 bases lay in between. The CDR3 runs 15 residues. CDR3 DNA: TGTGCCAGCAGTTACTCGGGCAGCAAATCCTACGAGCAGTACTTC. As protein: CASSYSGSKSYEQYF.

The gene calls are TRBV11-2 and TRBJ1-4; the match to TRBD1 covers 9 bases. Looked up from germline, CDR1 is SGHAT and CDR2 is FQNNGV. The CDR3 is 19 residues long. The J segment lost 4 bases and the V segment lost 5 bases, leaving 17 bases of the junction unmatched. This CDR3 reads CASSRYRDRVSLINEKLFF. The CDR3 coding sequence is TGTGCCAGCAGCCGATATCGGGACAGGGTTTCCCTCATTAATGAAAAACTGTTTTTT.

V and J are TRBV9 and TRBJ1-2; no reliable D call. This CDR3 has 11 residues. CDR1 and CDR2 (germline): SGDLS, YYNGEE. V gave up 4 bases and J gave up 7 bases, with 8 bases separating them. The chain's CDR3 is CASSIGGGYTF. CDR3 bases: TGTGCCAGCAGCATTGGAGGTGGCTACACCTTC.

V usage is TRBV7-9 and J usage is TRBJ2-2; no reliable D call. Germline V lookup: CDR1 SEHNR, CDR2 FQNEAQ (reference sequence). The CDR3 length is 14 residues. V gave up 5 bases and J gave up 3 bases, with 10 bases separating them. The CDR3 bases are TGTGCCAGCAGCCCGGGTCCACACACCGGGGAGCTGTTTTTT. Residues: CASSPGPHTGELFF.

This clone turned up a few times. The V and J genes are TRBV27 and TRBJ2-7, with a tentative D call TRBD2 (7 bases). The germline V gene encodes CDR1 MNHEY and CDR2 SMNVEV (reference sequence). This CDR3 has 14 residues. V lost 2 bases and J 3 bases, leaving 11 bases between the germline ends. CDR3 sequence: CASSLAGARYEQYF. The CDR3 DNA reads TGTGCCAGCAGTTTAGCGGGGGCCCGCTACGAGCAGTACTTC.

The genes are TRBV27 and TRBJ2-1, with D perhaps TRBD1 (5 bases). The CDR3 length is 15 residues. V lost 2 bases, J lost 4 bases, and 12 bases lay in between. The germline gives CDR1 MNHEY, CDR2 SMNVEV (reference sequence). CDR3 DNA sequence: TGTGCCAGCAGTTTAACACAAGACAGTTACAATGAGCAGTTCTTC. Translating gives CASSLTQDSYNEQFF.

The rearrangement uses TRBV6-5 and TRBJ1-5; 8 positions agree with TRBD1. Losses at the gene ends were 6 bases for V and 4 bases for J; bases not matched to a gene: 5. The CDR3 spans 14 residues. Per germline, CDR1 MNHEY and CDR2 SVGAGI. The CDR3 region is CASSKDRGNQPQHF. The CDR3 DNA is TGTGCCAGCAGCAAAGACAGGGGAAATCAGCCCCAGCATTTT.

The V and J genes are TRBV11-2 and TRBJ1-3; possible D gene TRBD1, 6 bases. Germline V gene data show CDR1 as SGHAT and CDR2 as FQNNGV. The CDR3 loop spans 17 amino acids. Trimming took off 1 base at V and 0 bases at J, with 13 bases between the two ends. The CDR3 protein is CASSLAGQKNSGNTIYF. The CDR3 DNA follows: TGTGCCAGCAGCTTAGCCGGACAGAAAAACTCTGGAAACACCATATATTTT.

The rearrangement links TRBV4-1 to TRBJ2-1; D may be TRBD2 (6 bases). This CDR3 is 14 amino acids long. Trimming pared 4 bases from V and 5 bases from J, leaving 12 bases between. Germline CDR1 and CDR2: MGHRA and YSYEKL. CDR3 region: CASSLAGRDNEQFF. The CDR3 nucleotides read TGCGCCAGCAGCCTTGCGGGGAGAGACAATGAGCAGTTCTTC.

This clone was picked up one time. Other DNA sequences in this specimen translate into the identical CDR3. The rearrangement uses TRBV5-1 and TRBJ2-3; the match to TRBD2 covers 16 bases. Trimming cost V 4 bases and J 15 bases; bases outside gene matches: 8. The CDR3 is 14 amino acids. Germline V CDR1 and CDR2: SGHRS, YFSETQ. DNA of the CDR3: TGCGCCAGCAGCGCGGGACTAGCGGGGGGGCCCATTTATTTT. Translated, it gives CASSAGLAGGPIYF. Based on the CDR3 plus reference TRBV5-1 and TRBJ2-3, the full variable domain is KAGVTQTPRYLIKTRGQQVTLSCSPISGHRSVSWYQQTPGQGLQFLFEYFSETQRNKGNFPGRFSGRQFSNSRSEMNVSTLELGDSALYLCASSAGLAGGPIYFGPGTRLTVL.

Comment on this clone: The junction and the germline gene differ at one end; a read error may be behind it. The chain links TRBV6-5 to TRBJ1-1; perhaps TRBD1 as D (6 bases). The CDR3 is 14 residues long. CDR1 is MNHEY, CDR2 SVGAGI, per germline. The chain's CDR3 is CASSYTGWRTEALF. The DNA for the CDR3 is TGTGCCAGCAGTTACACAGGGTGGCGCACTGAAGCTCTCTTT.

J is TRBJ1-6 and V is TRBV18; 7 bases fit TRBD1. V trimming: 1 base; J trimming: 8 bases; junction bases outside the gene matches: 2. CDR3 length: 14 residues. Germline V lookup: CDR1 KGHSH, CDR2 LQKENI. The CDR3 region has the DNA TGTGCCAGCTCACCACTCCAGGGGGATTCACCCCTCCACTTT. This codes for CASSPLQGDSPLHF.

The chain employs TRBV19 and TRBJ1-2; maybe TRBD1 (6 bases). From germline, CDR1 is LNHDA and CDR2 SQIVND (reference sequence). The CDR3 runs to 13 residues. V lost 3 bases and J lost 6, with 11 bases in between. Here the CDR3 DNA reads TGTGCCAGTAGTATTATGTCAGGGGATGGCTACACCTTC. It translates to CASSIMSGDGYTF.

This chain connects TRBV4-1 to TRBJ2-1; D might be TRBD2 (5 bases). V lost 1 base and J lost 0, with 16 bases in between. Germline V CDR1 and CDR2: MGHRA, YSYEKL. This CDR3 is built from 18 residues. CDR3 in DNA: TGCGCCAGCAGCCAAGGCGAAATCGGGGTGAGCTCCTACAATGAGCAGTTCTTC. Residues: CASSQGEIGVSSYNEQFF.

CDR3 sequence (DNA): TGTGCCAGCAGGGACAGCGCCGGAGATACGCAGTATTTT. Its translation is CASRDSAGDTQYF. The chain couples TRBV2 to TRBJ2-3; D might be TRBD1 (6 bases). The CDR3 length is 13 residues. V was clipped by 6 bases and J by 5 bases, with 12 bases between them. Germline lookup yields CDR1 SNHLY and CDR2 FYNNEI.

The J gene is TRBJ1-1, the V gene TRBV10-3; D ambiguous. V was clipped by 10 bases and J by 1 base, with 13 bases between them. The CDR3 length is 13 residues. From germline, CDR1 is ENHRY and CDR2 SYGVKD. Here the CDR3 reads CATHRGGNTEAFF. In DNA, the CDR3 is TGTGCCACCCACCGAGGCGGGAACACTGAAGCTTTCTTT.